The TCR beta chain under discussion was sequenced for a study of beta chain features in type 1 diabetes. Study information: The examined sorted cells totaled about 110 million across samples.

The CDR3 consists of 13 residues. Germline values: CDR1 SGHKS, CDR2 YYEKEE (reference sequence). With 2 bases removed from V and 8 bases from J, the gap between germline ends came to 11 bases. Study outcomes and limitations: Individuals with type 1 diabetes displayed fewer insertions and more deletions at VDJ junctions.

Worth noting for this clone: The antigen remains unidentified.

The purity of all sorted populations exceeded 95%. The study reverse transcribed the entire isolated RNA, so it sequenced expressed TCRB transcripts. Some clones are missing from TCRdb's copy, which holds only in-frame ones; the method was immunoSEQ multiplex PCR. The table has 130,000 to 150,000 clones, about 10% seen once. The origin of this receptor is a man younger than 35 in good health. The V and J genes are TRBV5-5 and TRBJ2-4; D is perhaps TRBD1 (6 bases). Sequencing was carried out using naive CD4+ T cells from blood. The CDR3 protein is CASSFTGRDIQYF. The CDR3 DNA follows: TGTGCCAGCAGCTTTACAGGGCGAGACATTCAGTACTTC.